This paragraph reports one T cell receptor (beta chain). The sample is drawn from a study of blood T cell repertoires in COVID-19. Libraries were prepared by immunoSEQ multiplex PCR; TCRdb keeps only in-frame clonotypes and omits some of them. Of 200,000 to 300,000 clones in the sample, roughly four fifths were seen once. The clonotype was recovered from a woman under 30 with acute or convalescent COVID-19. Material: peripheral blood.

This CDR3 is CASSLAYGEKLFF. CDR3 nucleotides: TGTGCCAGCAGCTTAGCTTACGGGGAAAAACTGTTTTTT. The J gene is TRBJ1-4, the V gene TRBV11-2; D not certain. CDR3 length: 13 amino acids. With 1 base removed from V and 8 bases from J, the gap between germline ends came to 8 bases. The V gene's germline CDR1 is SGHAT and CDR2 FQNNGV.